These 10 T cell receptor beta chains were sequenced from one sample in a study of metastatic and nonmetastatic thyroid tumors. All patients were treatment-naive before thyroid surgery. TCRdb recomputed clones from the PCR reads via MiXCR. The sample holds some 27,000 clones; about a quarter are singletons and the top ten take around 2.5%. The source material was blood. All receptors derive from a female donor with papillary thyroid cancer or a benign thyroid nodule (not recorded which). Some clones in this sample may be carry-over from other donors' samples.

For this clone: Mismatch with germline at one junction end may stem from a read error. DNA of the CDR3: TGTGCCAGTACTGACGTCCCTAGCACCTGGGAGCTGTTTTTT. Translating gives CASTDVPSTWELFF. The chain has TRBV19 and TRBJ2-2, with TRBD2 as a possible D gene (5 bases). The CDR3 spans 14 residues. Germline values: CDR1 LNHDA, CDR2 SQIVND (reference sequence).

This clone was seen ten or more times. The chain has TRBV20-1 and TRBJ1-2; D is unresolved. CDR3 length: 12 residues. Germline-derived CDR1 and CDR2 are DFQATT and SNEGSKA (reference sequence). The V end was cut by 6 bases, the J end by 0 bases, with 8 bases between. The CDR3 bases are TGCAGTGCGAGCTCCGCTAACTATGGCTACACCTTC. Residues: CSASSANYGYTF.

Details on this clone: Germline is not matched at one junction end, which may reflect a read error. The chain has TRBV27 and TRBJ2-6; D gene uncertain. The CDR3 has 16 residues. Germline loops: CDR1 MNHEY, CDR2 SMNVEV (reference sequence). This CDR3 is CASGSSGVSRANVLTF. The CDR3 DNA is TGTGCCAGCGGATCCTCTGGGGTCTCTCGGGCCAACGTCCTGACTTTC.

The rearrangement joins TRBV9 to TRBJ2-3, with 7 bases identical to TRBD2. This CDR3 is 15 amino acids long. Losses at the gene ends were 0 bases for V and 3 bases for J; bases not matched to a gene: 4. Germline values: CDR1 SGDLS, CDR2 YYNGEE. In DNA form, the CDR3 reads TGTGCCAGCAGCGTAGTATCGGGGGGAACAGATACGCAGTATTTT. Its translation: CASSVVSGGTDTQYF.

Remarks on this clone: The same CDR3 is also encoded by other DNA sequences in this sample. The chain links TRBV9 to TRBJ2-1; D is possibly TRBD2 (7 bases). V was cut by 0 bases and J by 7 bases, with 20 bases left in between. The CDR3 loop spans 17 amino acids. CDR1 SGDLS and CDR2 YYNGEE come from the germline V gene. The CDR3 region has the DNA TGTGCCAGCAGCGTAGAGGGGGGGGCTGCGGGAAAGAATGAGCAGTTCTTC. Translation gives CASSVEGGAAGKNEQFF.

This clone turned up a few times. This rearrangement joins TRBV27 to TRBJ1-3; D uncertain. Germline V gene data show CDR1 as MNHEY and CDR2 as SMNVEV (reference sequence). The V and J ends lost 2 bases and 4 bases respectively, with 15 bases between them. The CDR3 extends over 16 amino acids. The CDR3 sequence is CASSLTGNNAGNTIYF. Written as DNA, the CDR3 is TGTGCCAGCAGTTTAACGGGGAACAACGCGGGAAACACCATATATTTT.

This chain connects TRBV6-1 to TRBJ1-1; 8 positions agree with TRBD1. Germline trimming cut 6 bases from V and 5 bases from J; bases unmatched to any gene: 8. This CDR3 is 14 amino acids long. CDR1 and CDR2 (germline): MNHNS, SASEGT. CDR3 amino acids: CASSQRQGSTEAFF. CDR3 coding DNA: TGTGCCAGCAGCCAACGACAGGGGAGTACTGAAGCTTTCTTT.

V usage is TRBV18 and J usage is TRBJ2-2; D is perhaps TRBD1 or TRBD2 (5 bases each). In germline, CDR1 is KGHSH, CDR2 LQKENI. The V and J ends lost 3 bases and 1 base respectively, with 9 bases between them. The CDR3 has 15 amino acids. This CDR3 reads CASSPGTQNTGELFF. CDR3 DNA sequence: TGTGCCAGCTCACCCGGGACGCAGAACACCGGGGAGCTGTTTTTT.

This clone occurred many times. The rearrangement links TRBV5-5 to TRBJ1-5, with D hard to call. CDR3 length: 15 residues. The ends were cut back, 2 bases at V and 3 bases at J, with 12 bases in the middle. Germline assignment: CDR1 SGHKS and CDR2 YYEKEE (reference sequence). The CDR3 bases are TGTGCCAGCAGCTTTATTTGGCAACCCAATCAGCCCCAGCATTTT. It specifies CASSFIWQPNQPQHF.

This clone was detected many times. The genes are TRBV30 and TRBJ2-2; no clear D gene. The CDR3 extends over 12 amino acids. CDR1 and CDR2 from the germline V gene are GTSNPN and SVGIG (reference sequence). The V and J ends lost 2 bases and 6 bases respectively, with 7 bases between them. The DNA of the CDR3 is TGTGCCTGGAGTAATAGCCCCGGGGAGCTGTTTTTT. Protein: CAWSNSPGELFF.